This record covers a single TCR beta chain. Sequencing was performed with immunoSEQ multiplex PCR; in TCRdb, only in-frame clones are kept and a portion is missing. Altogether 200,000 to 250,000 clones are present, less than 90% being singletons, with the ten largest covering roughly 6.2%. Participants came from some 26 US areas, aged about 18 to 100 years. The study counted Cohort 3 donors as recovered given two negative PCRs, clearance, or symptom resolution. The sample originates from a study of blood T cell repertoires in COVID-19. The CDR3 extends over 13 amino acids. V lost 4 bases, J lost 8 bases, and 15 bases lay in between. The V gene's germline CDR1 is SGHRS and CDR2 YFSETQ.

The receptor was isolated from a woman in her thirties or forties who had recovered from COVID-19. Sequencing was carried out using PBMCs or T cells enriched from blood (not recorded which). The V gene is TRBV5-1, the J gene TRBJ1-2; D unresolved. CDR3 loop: CASSPGLDGGYTF. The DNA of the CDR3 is TGCGCCAGCAGCCCGGGGTTGGACGGAGGCTACACCTTC.